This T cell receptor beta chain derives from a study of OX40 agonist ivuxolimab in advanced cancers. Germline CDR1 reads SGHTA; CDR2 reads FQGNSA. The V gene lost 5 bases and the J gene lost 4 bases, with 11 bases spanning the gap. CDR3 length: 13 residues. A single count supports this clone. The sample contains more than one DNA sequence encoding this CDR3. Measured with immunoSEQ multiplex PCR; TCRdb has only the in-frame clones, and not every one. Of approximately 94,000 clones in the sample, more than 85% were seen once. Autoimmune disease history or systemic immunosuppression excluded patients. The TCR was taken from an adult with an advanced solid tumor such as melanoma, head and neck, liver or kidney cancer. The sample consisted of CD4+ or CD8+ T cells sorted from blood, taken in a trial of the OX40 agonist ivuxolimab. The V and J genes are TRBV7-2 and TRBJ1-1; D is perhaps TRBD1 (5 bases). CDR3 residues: CASSPRRGTEAFF. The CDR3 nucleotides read TGTGCCAGCAGCCCTAGGAGGGGCACTGAAGCTTTCTTT.